This TCR beta chain is drawn from a study of CD8 T cells in Susac syndrome. With random hexamers, about 0.5 to 1 ug RNA was reverse transcribed. Across 54 Vbeta and 13 Jbeta, TCR beta CDR3 was amplified with immunoSEQ multiplex PCR. TCRdb independently ran MiXCR on the immunoSEQ multiplex PCR reads; one entry per CDR3 protein. This sample carries a few hundred thousand distinct CDR3 sequences, 85% of them seen once, and the ten largest clones take roughly 0.21%. The TCR sequence derives from a human donor with multiple sclerosis. The sample taken for sequencing was CD8+ T cells from PBMCs.

The CDR3 sequence is CASSPTRRGPSYNEQFF. The CDR3 nucleotides read TGTGCCAGTAGTCCAACGCGTCGGGGGCCCTCCTACAATGAGCAGTTCTTC. The chain carries TRBV19 and TRBJ2-1, with D perhaps assigned TRBD1 or TRBD2 (6 bases each). The CDR3 totals 17 residues. The V and J ends lost 5 bases and 0 bases respectively, with 17 bases between them. Germline V CDR1 and CDR2: LNHDA, SQIVND (reference sequence).